Included here is one T cell receptor (beta chain) sequence, with context. What it binds is unknown. Combining a sample-barcoded 5' primer with a J-beta primer mix, a second PCR ran for roughly 6 to 12 cycles. TCRdb processed the 5' RACE reads anew with MiXCR; each CDR3 protein has one entry. This sample carries 650,000 to 700,000 distinct CDR3 sequences, 32% of them seen once, and the ten largest clones take 15%. This specimen belongs to a study of blood T cells in healthy people across ages. Findings and limits, study-wide: As naive T cell percentage varied, TCR beta diversity correlated strongly with it. Because donor CMV status was unknown, expanded clonotype changes were possibly confounded.

Germline assignment: CDR1 MNHNY and CDR2 SVGAGI (reference sequence). V shed 6 bases and J shed 0 bases, with 17 bases lying between them. The CDR3 is 17 amino acids. This clonotype was obtained from a woman older than 75 in good health. Source material: blood. The chain combines TRBV6-6 with TRBJ1-4; perhaps TRBD1 as D (5 bases). The CDR3 reads CASSHLGRLATNEKLFF. Written as DNA, the CDR3 is TGTGCCAGCAGCCACCTGGGACGGCTGGCAACTAATGAAAAACTGTTTTTT.